This TCR beta chain appears in the sequencing data of a study of blood T cells in healthy people across ages. This clonotype appeared a few times. Its antigen is currently unknown. Alongside a J-beta primer mix, a sample-barcoded 5' primer served in a second PCR lasting roughly 7 to 11 cycles. TCRdb recomputed calls from the 5' RACE reads with MiXCR, one row per CDR3 protein. The table lists more than 900,000 distinct CDR3 sequences, roughly 24% of them singletons, with about 0.69% in the top ten. Study outcomes and limitations: Samples with more naive T cells showed higher observed beta diversity. Long-lived donors exceeded aged donors in naive CD4+ cells and diversity.

This CDR3 spans 14 amino acids. Looked up from germline, CDR1 is LGHDT and CDR2 is YNNKEL (reference sequence). Trimming left V 4 bases short and J 6 bases short, with 15 bases between. Isolation yielded PBMCs, at least 6.5 million per sample, in every case. These records were also assigned to another study, of T cells of mothers and their children. In that study: All RNA that had been extracted was used for cDNA synthesis at around 1.4 ug per 15 ul.

This sequence originates from a girl between 2 and 10 years old in good health. This sequence joins TRBV3-1 and TRBJ1-1, with D hard to call. The source material was blood. CDR3 in DNA: TGTGCCAGCAGCCCCCCACGGGGAAGCCCTGAAGCTTTCTTT. Translating it yields CASSPPRGSPEAFF.